This entry features one TCR beta chain sequence. The antigen is unknown. Trimming left V 0 bases short and J 4 bases short, with 6 bases between. The CDR3 is 13 amino acids. Germline values: CDR1 MGHRA, CDR2 YSYEKL. Sample treatment: oral pan-JAK inhibitor, 5-10 mg twice daily. The data derive from a study of CD8+ T cells in alopecia areata. Findings of the study overall: Higher clonality than in normal scalp was seen in lesional scalp, especially alopecia totalis/universalis. Among the top 100, expanded CD8+ clones were significantly decreased by tofacitinib, as was scalp clonality.

RNA was isolated and reverse transcribed to cDNA, the sequencing template. The repertoire was sequenced with immunoSEQ multiplex PCR; TCRdb's copy has only in-frame clones and lacks some. The table records some 170,000 clones, 58% of them present only once. The clonotype was recovered from a human donor with alopecia areata. The chain is built from TRBV4-1 and TRBJ1-2; D not resolved. The sequencing used CD4+ T cells sorted from blood, collected between weeks 55 and 65, from a patient treated with tofacitinib. CDR3 in amino acids: CASSQDTRYGYTF. In DNA, the CDR3 is TGCGCCAGCAGCCAAGATACCCGCTATGGCTACACCTTC.